This T cell receptor (beta chain) was retrieved from a study of graft-versus-host responses after intestinal transplantation (dated by TCRdb to the early 2020s). Some background on the complete study: Multivisceral, liver-intestinal, or isolated intestinal transplants were received by the recipients. Every recipient was given anti-thymocyte globulin induction, followed by roughly 3 years of maintenance tacrolimus and steroids. Bulk TCR-beta CDR3 sequencing was used to track graft-versus-host and host-versus-graft alloreactive T cell clones in the graft, circulation and bone marrow after intestinal transplantation. To identify alloreactive clones, pre-transplant mixed lymphocyte reaction products were sequenced and compared with unstimulated pre-transplant donor and recipient T cells. A cohort of approximately 23 intestinal transplant recipients, including one retransplant, was enrolled, and a few patients lacking pretransplant specimens were excluded. Donor T cell macrochimerism was defined as a peak of at least 4% donor T cells among recipient peripheral blood mononuclear cells. Rather than being sequenced by the commercial service, samples from a few later patients were sequenced in-house on an Illumina MiSeq and processed with MiXCR.

According to the germline V gene (reference sequence), CDR1 reads LNHNV and CDR2 reads YYDKDF. The CDR3 runs 17 amino acids, cysteine and phenylalanine included. The read is trimmed to its CDR3 DNA, 51 bases read in frame from base 1. V lost 1 base and J lost 4 bases, and the count of bases not matched to a germline gene is 7. What the research found in general, with its limitations: Patients with donor T cell macrochimerism had high GvH to HvG T cell clonal ratios in their allografts. Early after transplant, peak levels of circulating GvH clones were found to be associated with declines in HvG clones. GvH clones were detected in recipient bone marrow, and some of these GvH clones were observed earlier in ileal mucosa or blood, consistent with an intestinal mucosal origin. Conclusions were limited by the relatively low number and heterogeneity of intestinal transplant patients.

Library preparation employed the immunoSEQ multiplex PCR assay. For most patients, genomic DNA was isolated with the Qiagen DNeasy Blood and Tissue Kit and shipped frozen to Adaptive Biotechnologies for TCR sequencing. Adaptive Biotechnologies carried out high-throughput TCR-beta CDR3 sequencing of genomic DNA for most patients. As for the original processing: Adaptive's ImmunoSEQ software was the source of the TCR sequencing data for 18 patients, while three other patients were processed with MiXCR and VDJtools. CD4 versus CD8 sorting errors were corrected by removing sequences found in both subsets at a frequency ratio below 5:1. CDR3 nucleotide sequences shared between donor and recipient were removed because the origin of such sequences could not be assigned. To be classed as alloreactive, a clone needed at least 2-fold expansion over unstimulated cells and a minimum CFSE-low frequency of 0.002% (template counts) or 0.001% (read counts). Mappable clones were those detected in sequenced pre-transplant spleen, lymph node, or MLR CFSE-low populations of the donor or recipient. Cumulative frequency of alloreactive clones was calculated as a percentage of all sequences weighted by copy number. Here the immuneACCESS table is served through TCRdb, limited to in-frame sequences with V and J called. Missing clones are a known gap in these copies; in checked studies unresolved V genes cover under half, and the rest lacks a known reason. V and J calls and clone size are copied from that table; D and trimming were computed from the DNA. The sample profile shows over 100,000 clones; around 95% of them were found once. Jointly, the top ten make up around 3.3% of the sample.

For this clone: Its antigen has not been determined. No base quality values were provided; no much bigger clone lies one nucleotide off.

The time point label, read with the paper, signifies: cells obtained before transplantation from donor or recipient. CD3+CD4+ and CD3+CD8+ populations were FACS-sorted from unstimulated pre-transplant donor and recipient cells taken from spleen or lymph nodes. The sequence was obtained from a human donor who received an intestinal transplant. The sequences come from unstimulated CD8+ T cells sorted from spleen or lymph node cells, collected before intestinal transplant. The chain joins TRBV15 to TRBJ2-1; the central 10 bases match TRBD2. The nucleotide sequence is TGTGCCACCAGCAGAGCCCGGACTAGCGGTTTGTACAATGAGCAGTTCTTC. The encoded protein is CATSRARTSGLYNEQFF. The variable domain in full, with residues beyond the CDR3 obtained from the reference TRBV15 and TRBJ2-1 genes, is DAMVIQNPRYQVTQFGKPVTLSCSQTLNHNVMYWYQQKSSQAPKLLFHYYDKDFNNEADTPDNFQSRRPNTSFCFLDIRSPGLGDTAMYLCATSRARTSGLYNEQFFGPGTRLTVL.